The 23 T cell receptor beta chains in this list originate from one sample, sequenced in a study of blood T cell repertoires in COVID-19. The method was immunoSEQ multiplex PCR; TCRdb's version includes in-frame clones alone and lacks a portion of them. The sample records about 150,000 clones, approximately 80% being singletons. The specimen sequenced was peripheral blood. The receptors stem from an elderly woman with acute or convalescent COVID-19.

This clone has a single count. The rearrangement joins TRBV28 to TRBJ2-3; 7 bases are a match to TRBD2. Trimming took 4 bases from V and 7 from J; bases not matched to a gene: 5. This CDR3 is built from 13 residues. Germline CDR1 MDHEN, CDR2 SYDVKM. The CDR3 nucleotides are TGTGCCAGCAGTTCCGGGACTACGTATACGCAGTATTTT. Protein product: CASSSGTTYTQYF.

Concerning this clone: Distinct nucleotide sequences in the sample also encode this CDR3. This chain uses TRBV11-2 with TRBJ1-5; 8 bases line up with TRBD1. The CDR3 spans 15 residues. V shed 5 bases, J shed 6 bases, and the junction held 9 bases outside the gene matches. CDR1 is SGHAT and CDR2 is FQNNGV in the germline V gene. DNA of the CDR3: TGTGCCAGCAGCCAGACGACAGGGGCGGGTCAGCCCCAGCATTTT. It is translated as CASSQTTGAGQPQHF.

V and J are TRBV6-5 and TRBJ2-3, with TRBD2 matching 8 bases. The CDR3 loop spans 14 amino acids. Germline V CDR1 and CDR2: MNHEY, SVGAGI. The V segment lost 2 bases and the J segment 6 bases; nucleotides outside the gene matches: 4. The CDR3 protein is CASSYRAGVDTQYF. In DNA form, the CDR3 reads TGTGCCAGCAGTTACAGAGCGGGGGTGGATACGCAGTATTTT.

The rearrangement uses TRBV3-1 (or the pseudogene TRBV3-2) and TRBJ2-3; D gene ambiguous. V lost 1 base, J lost 2 bases, and 10 bases lay in between. The CDR3 runs to 15 residues. Germline-derived CDR1 and CDR2 are LGHDT and YNNKEL (reference sequence). In nucleotides, the CDR3 is TGTGCCAGCAGCCAAGGGTGGCGGCTCACAGATACGCAGTATTTT. Its translation: CASSQGWRLTDTQYF.

The V gene is TRBV2, the J gene TRBJ2-3; D is possibly TRBD2 (6 bases). The V and J ends lost 6 bases and 1 base respectively, with 14 bases between them. CDR3 size: 15 residues. Germline CDR1 SNHLY, CDR2 FYNNEI. This chain's CDR3 is CASSVSGGGTDTQYF. For the CDR3, the DNA is TGTGCCAGCAGCGTTAGCGGAGGCGGCACAGATACGCAGTATTTT.

This rearrangement joins TRBV7-6 to TRBJ1-5; D unresolved. The V end lost 1 base, the J end lost 0 bases, and 7 bases lay between the germline ends. Germline values: CDR1 SGHVS, CDR2 FNYEAQ. The CDR3 has 15 residues. The CDR3 protein is CASSLGANSNQPQHF. The CDR3 DNA sequence: TGTGCCAGCAGCTTAGGGGCCAATAGCAATCAGCCCCAGCATTTT.

The gene calls are TRBV18 and TRBJ2-3, with TRBD2 matching 12 bases. Trimming at V came to 7 bases and at J to 5 bases, leaving 7 bases not matched to a gene. The CDR3 has 15 residues. CDR1 is KGHSH and CDR2 is LQKENI in the germline V gene. CDR3 DNA sequence: TGTGCCAGCTTTCAGACTAGCGGGAGCCAAGATACGCAGTATTTT. It encodes CASFQTSGSQDTQYF.

This chain uses TRBV21-1 with TRBJ1-3; TRBD1 is the table's D call and was not checked against the DNA. TRBV21-1 is termed a pseudogene. This CDR3 has 18 residues. The CDR3 sequence: CASRTGTGNRFPGNTIYF. For the CDR3, the DNA is TGTGCCAGCAGGACCGGGACAGGGAACCGTTTCCCTGGAAACACCATATATTTT.

This clone was seen once. This chain joins TRBV12-3 or TRBV12-4 and TRBJ2-1; the match to TRBD2 covers 11 bases. Losses at the gene ends were 6 bases for V and 8 bases for J; bases not matched to a gene: 3. This CDR3 is 13 amino acids long. CDR3 nucleotide sequence: TGTGCCAGCAGAAGACTAGCGGGGCATGAGCAGTTCTTC. It translates to CASRRLAGHEQFF.

As DNA, the CDR3 is TGTGCCAGCAGCTTAGATCGGTACGGTAATCAAACCTACGAGCAGTACTTC. Protein: CASSLDRYGNQTYEQYF. The rearrangement links TRBV11-3 to TRBJ2-7; D ambiguous. Trimming pared 0 bases from V and 2 bases from J, leaving 17 bases between. This CDR3 has 17 residues. Germline loops: CDR1 SGHNT, CDR2 YENEEA.

In its sample, this clone was seen a few times. The chain recombines TRBV4-1 with TRBJ1-1; the D gene is possibly TRBD1 (5 bases). V gave up 0 bases and J gave up 10 bases, with 15 bases separating them. This CDR3 spans 14 amino acids. From germline, CDR1 is MGHRA and CDR2 YSYEKL. The chain's CDR3 is CASSQDQGAWRAFF. The CDR3 nucleotides are TGCGCCAGCAGCCAAGATCAAGGGGCCTGGAGAGCTTTCTTT.

The gene calls are TRBV7-9 and TRBJ2-1, with 9 bases identical to TRBD2. V was clipped by 5 bases and J by 4 bases; unmatched bases: 9. The CDR3 is 16 residues long. Germline V gene sequence: CDR1 SEHNR, CDR2 FQNEAQ (reference sequence). CDR3 coding DNA: TGTGCCAGCAGCCCTTTAGGGGCGGGGGGGTACAATGAGCAGTTCTTC. Protein product: CASSPLGAGGYNEQFF. The full variable domain, rest sourced from reference TRBV7-9 and TRBJ2-1, is DTGVSQNPRHKITKRGQNVTFRCDPISEHNRLYWYRQTLGQGPEFLTYFQNEAQLEKSRLLSDRFSAERPKGSFSTLEIQRTEQGDSAMYLCASSPLGAGGYNEQFFGPGTRLTVL.

This clone has a single count. The J gene is TRBJ2-5, the V gene TRBV5-6, with 8 bases that match TRBD2. The V and J ends lost 3 bases and 4 bases, in that order; junction bases with no gene match: 5. The CDR3 loop spans 14 amino acids. Germline V lookup: CDR1 SGHDT, CDR2 YYEEEE. Written as DNA, the CDR3 is TGTGCCAGCAGCTCTATGCGGGAGGTAGAGACCCAGTACTTC. Encoded protein: CASSSMREVETQYF. The whole variable domain, filled in from reference TRBV5-6 and TRBJ2-5, reads DAGVTQSPTHLIKTRGQQVTLRCSPKSGHDTVSWYQQALGQGPQFIFQYYEEEERQRGNFPDRFSGHQFPNYSSELNVNALLLGDSALYLCASSSMREVETQYFGPGTRLLVL.

This clone appeared once. The rearrangement uses TRBV19 and TRBJ1-5; 8 bases match TRBD1. V shed 4 bases, J shed 5 bases, and the junction held 13 bases outside the gene matches. The CDR3 is made up of 17 amino acids. CDR1 is LNHDA, CDR2 SQIVND, per germline (reference sequence). The CDR3: CASSTLGQGGTDQPQHF. DNA of the CDR3: TGTGCCAGTAGTACCCTAGGACAGGGCGGGACGGATCAGCCCCAGCATTTT.

The chain joins TRBV30 to TRBJ2-7, with D possibly matching TRBD1 (5 bases). Germline CDR1 and CDR2: GTSNPN and SVGIG (reference sequence). With 0 bases removed from V and 6 bases from J, the gap between germline ends came to 6 bases. The CDR3 spans 11 residues. CDR3 protein: CAWSVGAEQYF. The DNA of the CDR3 is TGTGCCTGGAGTGTAGGGGCCGAGCAGTACTTC.

The rearrangement joins TRBV7-2 to TRBJ2-1; 11 nucleotides align to TRBD2. Germline CDR1 SGHTA, CDR2 FQGNSA. This CDR3 comprises 17 residues. The V segment lost 3 bases and the J segment 7 bases; nucleotides outside the gene matches: 11. The CDR3 reads CASSFLYSGGAGNEQFF. The CDR3 DNA sequence: TGTGCCAGCAGCTTCCTTTATAGCGGGGGGGCGGGTAATGAGCAGTTCTTC.

This clone appeared once. The chain couples TRBV7-9 to TRBJ2-1; TRBD2 matches 7 bases. The CDR3 extends over 12 amino acids. Per the germline V gene, CDR1 is SEHNR and CDR2 is FQNEAQ (reference sequence). V lost 1 base, J lost 9 bases, and 0 bases stayed unmatched. The DNA for the CDR3 is TGTGCCAGCAGCTTAGGGACTAGTGAGCAGTTCTTC. It translates to CASSLGTSEQFF.

The CDR3 DNA reads TGTGCCAGCAGCCACGGCGGCTCAGGGAAGGACGAGCAGTACTTC. It yields the protein CASSHGGSGKDEQYF. V is TRBV3-1 (or the pseudogene TRBV3-2) and J is TRBJ2-7; possibly TRBD1 for D (5 bases). Germline V lookup: CDR1 LGHDT, CDR2 YNNKEL (reference sequence). This CDR3 spans 15 amino acids. V was cut by 3 bases and J by 5 bases, with 17 bases left in between.

CDR3 sequence (DNA): TGCGCCAGCAAAAAGGAGGGAATTCGCACCGGGGAGCTGTTTTTT. Its translation: CASKKEGIRTGELFF. The V and J genes are TRBV10-2 and TRBJ2-2; D perhaps matches TRBD2 (6 bases). V was cut by 7 bases and J by 4 bases, with 16 bases left in between. Germline values: CDR1 WSHSY, CDR2 SAAADI. The CDR3 covers 15 residues.

The chain is built from TRBV7-2 and TRBJ1-1; D remains ambiguous. Trimming pared 5 bases from V and 0 bases from J, leaving 13 bases between. CDR3 length: 15 residues. Looked up from germline, CDR1 is SGHTA and CDR2 is FQGNSA. The CDR3 DNA sequence: TGTGCCAGCAGCCCTCGGAGTCTAATGAACACTGAAGCTTTCTTT. This encodes CASSPRSLMNTEAFF.

V is TRBV3-1 (or the pseudogene TRBV3-2) and J is TRBJ1-2; D gene unclear. The CDR3 extends over 14 amino acids. Trimming left V 7 bases short and J 2 bases short, with 14 bases between. The germline gives CDR1 LGHDT, CDR2 YNNKEL (reference sequence). DNA of the CDR3: TGTGCCAGCACGTCGGGAGCGAGGAACTATGGCTACACCTTC. It yields the protein CASTSGARNYGYTF.

This clone was counted between two and nine times. This chain uses TRBV18 with TRBJ1-2; D is perhaps TRBD1 (6 bases). CDR3 size: 13 residues. Trimming stripped 4 bases from V and 5 bases from J, with 11 bases between. From germline, CDR1 is KGHSH and CDR2 LQKENI. Here the CDR3 reads CASSLGQFYGYTF. CDR3 DNA: TGTGCCAGCTCACTCGGACAGTTTTATGGCTACACCTTC.

The chain recombines TRBV5-1 with TRBJ1-1; D gene unclear. Trimming shortened V by 2 bases and J by 0 bases, and 8 bases separated the two germline ends. In germline, CDR1 is SGHRS, CDR2 YFSETQ. This CDR3 spans 14 amino acids. The CDR3 DNA reads TGCGCCAGCAGCTTAATCGGTTTGAACACTGAAGCTTTCTTT. It specifies CASSLIGLNTEAFF.